The source of this T cell receptor beta chain is a study of blood T cell repertoires in COVID-19. As for the study in general: From the United States, Italy and Spain came samples of acute and convalescent COVID-19. The cDNA or gDNA used as material had been derived from T cells, B-cell-depleted T cells, or PBMCs.

This CDR3 has 15 residues. The ends were cut back, 0 bases at V and 8 bases at J, with 16 bases in the middle. CDR1 is LGHNA, CDR2 YSLEER, per germline. Original methodology: Estimates of nucleated cell counts were drawn from the amplification of reference gene primers. Clones were read by immunoSEQ multiplex PCR, and TCRdb kept only the in-frame ones, dropping some. For V, J and clone size, that table is used; D and trimming come from the DNA. The sample has about 140,000 clones, around 80% seen once. This clonotype was sampled from a man aged 55 to 70 with active or convalescent COVID-19. Material for sequencing was peripheral blood. This rearrangement joins TRBV4-3 to TRBJ1-1; D gene unclear. The CDR3 spells CASSQDGSDTQEAFF. The DNA of the CDR3 is TGCGCCAGCAGCCAAGATGGGAGCGATACCCAAGAAGCTTTCTTT.